The rows below give T cell receptor beta chains drawn from one sample of a study of T cell responses to AZD1222 COVID-19 vaccine. Measured with immunoSEQ multiplex PCR; TCRdb has only the in-frame clones, and not every one. The table shows around 100,000 clones, with 80% to 95% occurring only once. The material sequenced was peripheral blood, taken on day 0 of AZD1222 vaccination. The origin of the receptors is an adult in good health. CDR3s include the opening cysteine and the closing phenylalanine or tryptophan. Each record gives: clone size, J gene, V gene, D gene, CDR3 DNA, CDR3 protein. A D gene is named only where the DNA matches it firmly. Size is stated for part of the rows, as once, few or many counts, or as a class when the clone is expanded.

>.|TRBJ1-5|TRBV5-6|.
TGTGCCAGCAGCTTGAAGGGGATTAGCAATCAGCCCCAGCATTTT
CASSLKGISNQPQHF
>once|TRBJ2-7|TRBV4-1|TRBD2
TGCGCCAGCAGCCAAGCGGGAGGCGGAGCCTACGAGCAGTACTTC
CASSQAGGGAYEQYF
>.|TRBJ1-2|TRBV28|.
TGTGCCAGCAGGAAACCTCTCGACAGCTATGGCTACACCTTC
CASRKPLDSYGYTF
>.|TRBJ1-4|TRBV29-1|.
TGCAGCGTTGAAACGGAAGGCTCTTTTGAAAAACTGTTTTTT
CSVETEGSFEKLFF
>.|TRBJ2-4|TRBV30|.
TGTGCCTGGAGTCCCGACTTAGCCAAAAACATTCAGTACTTC
CAWSPDLAKNIQYF
>.|TRBJ2-2|TRBV5-1|.
TGCGCCAGCAGCTTAGGAGGGGGGTCGAACACCGGGGAGCTGTTTTTT
CASSLGGGSNTGELFF
>.|TRBJ2-1|TRBV3-1/TRBV3-2|TRBD1
TGTGCCAGCAGCCAGAGGACAGGGGCGGGTGAGCAGTTCTTC
CASSQRTGAGEQFF
>once|TRBJ1-1|TRBV19|.
TGTGCCAGTATTGGGCGGTTGGGGGATACTGAAGCTTTCTTT
CASIGRLGDTEAFF
>once|TRBJ2-2|TRBV19|.
TGTGCCAGTAGTTGGGGGGCGAACACCGGGGAGCTGTTTTTT
CASSWGANTGELFF
>.|TRBJ1-5|TRBV6-6|.
TGTGCCAGCAGTTACTCCGATAATCAGCCCCAGCATTTT
CASSYSDNQPQHF
>.|TRBJ1-2|TRBV19|TRBD1
TGTGCCAGTAGCGACAGGGAAATACATGGCTACACCTTC
CASSDREIHGYTF
>few|TRBJ2-7|TRBV7-9|TRBD2
TGTGCCAGCAGCTTGCGGGGTGGCGGGAGACTTTCCCACGAGCAGTACTTC
CASSLRGGGRLSHEQYF
>few|TRBJ1-6|TRBV6-5|.
TGTGCCAGCAGTTACTCCATTAATTCACCCCTCCACTTT
CASSYSINSPLHF
>once|TRBJ1-5|TRBV30|.
TGTGCCTGGAGTGGGACTGGGCCGAGTAGGCCCCAGCATTTT
CAWSGTGPSRPQHF
>once|TRBJ2-7|TRBV3-1/TRBV3-2|.
TGTGCCAGCAGCCAAGTCGGGTACCAGACCCACGAGCAGTACTTC
CASSQVGYQTHEQYF
>.|TRBJ2-5|TRBV7-2|.
TGTGCCAGCAGCTTCAACTTGGCTCTCCTCTTCCAAGAGACCCAGTACTTC
CASSFNLALLFQETQYF
>.|TRBJ1-1|TRBV25-1|.
TGTGCCAGCAGTGAGGGCGGAGACCAGAACACTGAAGCTTTCTTT
CASSEGGDQNTEAFF
>.|TRBJ1-5|TRBV25-1|.
TGTGCCAGCAGTGAGGGATCCTATCAGCCCCAGCATTTT
CASSEGSYQPQHF
>.|TRBJ1-1|TRBV2|.
TGTGCCAGCACGGACAGACTAATGAACACTGAAGCTTTCTTT
CASTDRLMNTEAFF
>.|TRBJ1-2|TRBV29-1|TRBD1
TGCAGCGTAGCCACCGGGACAGGAGGGGATGGCTACACCTTC
CSVATGTGGDGYTF
>.|TRBJ1-4|TRBV28|.
TGTGCCAGCAGTTCAGGTTCAACTAATGAAAAACTGTTTTTT
CASSSGSTNEKLFF
>.|TRBJ2-1|TRBV9|TRBD2
TGTGCCAGCAGCATTCAAGCGGGAGGTGTAGTTGAGCAGTTCTTC
CASSIQAGGVVEQFF
>.|TRBJ1-5|TRBV25-1|TRBD1
TGTGCCAGCAGTGAATCCCCAGGACAGGGCAGCGGCAATCAGCCCCAGCATTTT
CASSESPGQGSGNQPQHF
>once|TRBJ2-5|TRBV19|.
TGTGCCAGGAGCTCCCCCGACGGACAGGGAGGGAGGCAAGAGACCCAGTACTTC
CARSSPDGQGGRQETQYF
>.|TRBJ1-2|TRBV28|TRBD1
TGTGCCAGCAGTTTACCGACAGGGTTCGCTAACTATGGCTACACCTTC
CASSLPTGFANYGYTF
>.|TRBJ1-1|TRBV9|TRBD1
TGTGCCAGCAGCGCGACCGGGACAGGGGTCACTGAAGCTTTCTTT
CASSATGTGVTEAFF